The clone carrying this T cell receptor (beta chain) was detected many times. Antigen unknown. Molecular-barcoded quantitative 5'-RACE produced these TCR beta libraries. TCRdb re-derived calls from the 5' RACE reads in MiXCR, one entry per CDR3 protein. The sample yields more than 600,000 distinct CDR3 sequences, roughly 20% seen once. Trimming stripped 0 bases from V and 8 bases from J, with 5 bases between. The CDR3 loop spans 12 amino acids. The sample comes from a study of CD8 T cells in ankylosing spondylitis. General study results and limits: A TCR beta motif of about eight highly homologous variants appeared characteristic of ankylosing spondylitis blood. The clones that were linked to disease were reported to be significantly enriched in matched synovial fluid samples from ankylosing spondylitis patients. Some motif variants were previously reported in reactive arthritis synovial fluid and blood.

Sequenced input: blood, either unsorted or a sorted T cell fraction (not recorded which). V usage is TRBV12-3 or TRBV12-4 and J usage is TRBJ2-1; no clear D. The clonotype comes from a male donor with ankylosing spondylitis. For the CDR3, the DNA is TGTGCCAGCAGTTTAGCGGGTGATGAGCAGTTCTTC. Its protein product is CASSLAGDEQFF.